This T cell receptor (beta chain) was obtained from a study of neurological immune-mediated disorders. Study findings and constraints: As far as clinical or MRI features were concerned, none was associated with the multiple sclerosis repertoire cluster. Subjects shared no identical expanded-clone CDR3 amino acid sequences, suggesting private TCR-beta repertoires in all groups.

TCRdb redid the calling of the 5' RACE reads with MiXCR, one entry per CDR3 protein. The table includes approximately 80,000 distinct CDR3 sequences, about 4.5% detected once. The sample's time point: longitudinal time-point 3. This clonotype was observed at least ten times. Its specificity is unknown. Trimming took 0 bases from V and 7 from J, leaving 15 bases between them. The CDR3 totals 15 residues. Germline assignment: CDR1 MNHEY and CDR2 SVGAGI. The sample was PBMCs. This clonotype originated in a woman aged 55-75 years with multiple sclerosis. The chain uses TRBV6-5 and TRBJ1-1, with no clear D. The CDR3 nucleotides read TGTGCCAGCAGTTACTCGCGCAGGATAGCAGGTGAAGCTTTCTTT. This codes for CASSYSRRIAGEAFF.